These T cell receptor beta chains were read from a single sample in a study of cytomegalovirus exposure and HLA in healthy donors. Some clones are missing from TCRdb's copy, which holds only in-frame ones; the method was immunoSEQ multiplex PCR. This table holds about 140,000 clones, 76% found once. Sequenced material: PBMCs. These receptors were obtained from a male donor in good health and CMV-seronegative. CDR3s include the opening cysteine and the closing phenylalanine or tryptophan. The order of the fields is V gene, D gene, clone size, J gene, CDR3 protein, CDR3 DNA. A D gene is named only where the DNA matches it firmly. Only part of the rows carry a size: once, few, many, or a class if the clone is expanded.

V gene: TRBV19
D gene: -
clone size: -
J gene: TRBJ2-2
CDR3 protein: CASSPRVTGYTGELFF
CDR3 DNA: TGTGCCAGTAGCCCTCGGGTCACAGGGTACACCGGGGAGCTGTTTTTT

V gene: TRBV30
D gene: TRBD2
clone size: once
J gene: TRBJ2-1
CDR3 protein: CAWSVHRPGGPINEQFF
CDR3 DNA: TGTGCCTGGAGTGTACACCGCCCGGGAGGGCCGATCAATGAGCAGTTCTTC

V gene: TRBV5-1
D gene: TRBD1
clone size: -
J gene: TRBJ2-4
CDR3 protein: CASSQGQGAAGRDIQYF
CDR3 DNA: TGCGCCAGCAGCCAAGGACAGGGGGCCGCCGGGCGGGACATTCAGTACTTC

V gene: TRBV5-5
D gene: TRBD1
clone size: few
J gene: TRBJ1-1
CDR3 protein: CASSLAGTGSTEAFF
CDR3 DNA: TGTGCCAGCAGCTTGGCCGGGACAGGGAGCACTGAAGCTTTCTTT

V gene: TRBV7-8
D gene: TRBD2
clone size: -
J gene: TRBJ2-7
CDR3 protein: CASSKISGTTLYEQYF
CDR3 DNA: TGTGCCAGCAGCAAGATTAGCGGGACAACCCTCTACGAGCAGTACTTC

V gene: TRBV7-6
D gene: TRBD1
clone size: -
J gene: TRBJ1-1
CDR3 protein: CASSFRSGQLNTEAFF
CDR3 DNA: TGTGCCAGCAGCTTCAGATCGGGACAGCTGAACACTGAAGCTTTCTTT

V gene: TRBV5-6
D gene: -
clone size: -
J gene: TRBJ2-2
CDR3 protein: CASSLAGYTGELFF
CDR3 DNA: TGTGCCAGCAGCTTGGCAGGGTACACCGGGGAGCTGTTTTTT

V gene: TRBV11-2
D gene: TRBD1
clone size: -
J gene: TRBJ2-7
CDR3 protein: CASSLIITRQGWNEQYF
CDR3 DNA: TGTGCCAGCAGCTTAATTATAACAAGACAGGGTTGGAACGAGCAGTACTTC

V gene: TRBV5-1
D gene: -
clone size: -
J gene: TRBJ2-3
CDR3 protein: CASSLAGREDTQYF
CDR3 DNA: TGCGCCAGCAGCTTGGCAGGGCGGGAAGATACGCAGTATTTT

V gene: TRBV2
D gene: TRBD1
clone size: -
J gene: TRBJ2-7
CDR3 protein: CASRTGQGVGEQYF
CDR3 DNA: TGTGCCAGCAGGACGGGACAGGGAGTAGGCGAGCAGTACTTC

V gene: TRBV7-9
D gene: -
clone size: -
J gene: TRBJ1-1
CDR3 protein: CASRGGGGATEAFF
CDR3 DNA: TGTGCCAGCAGAGGTGGGGGAGGGGCCACTGAAGCTTTCTTT

V gene: TRBV6-5
D gene: TRBD1
clone size: few
J gene: TRBJ1-2
CDR3 protein: CASSYSAGGYYGYTF
CDR3 DNA: TGTGCCAGCAGTTACTCGGCAGGGGGCTACTATGGCTACACCTTC

V gene: TRBV4-3
D gene: -
clone size: -
J gene: TRBJ1-5
CDR3 protein: CASSQDREGGQPQHF
CDR3 DNA: TGCGCCAGCAGCCAAGATCGGGAGGGCGGTCAGCCCCAGCATTTT

V gene: TRBV5-6
D gene: TRBD1
clone size: -
J gene: TRBJ1-4
CDR3 protein: CASRHNTGDDEKLFF
CDR3 DNA: TGTGCCAGCAGACATAACACAGGGGACGATGAAAAACTGTTTTTT

V gene: TRBV7-2
D gene: TRBD1
clone size: -
J gene: TRBJ1-2
CDR3 protein: CASSLAVRTGGDGYTF
CDR3 DNA: TGTGCCAGCAGCTTAGCAGTACGTACAGGGGGCGATGGCTACACCTTC

V gene: TRBV19
D gene: -
clone size: few
J gene: TRBJ2-2
CDR3 protein: CASSMGQSNTGELFF
CDR3 DNA: TGTGCCAGTAGTATGGGGCAGTCGAACACCGGGGAGCTGTTTTTT

V gene: TRBV15
D gene: TRBD2
clone size: -
J gene: TRBJ2-7
CDR3 protein: CATSGPVLAGGPGEQYF
CDR3 DNA: TGTGCCACCAGCGGCCCGGTACTAGCGGGAGGGCCGGGTGAGCAGTACTTC

V gene: TRBV4-3
D gene: -
clone size: -
J gene: TRBJ2-6
CDR3 protein: CASSQEEGAGANVLTF
CDR3 DNA: TGCGCCAGCAGCCAAGAGGAGGGTGCTGGGGCCAACGTCCTGACTTTC

V gene: TRBV25-1
D gene: -
clone size: -
J gene: TRBJ1-2
CDR3 protein: CASSAGDGGYTF
CDR3 DNA: TGTGCCAGCAGTGCGGGGGACGGCGGCTACACCTTC

V gene: TRBV19
D gene: TRBD1
clone size: few
J gene: TRBJ1-2
CDR3 protein: CASTPGTGASYGYTF
CDR3 DNA: TGTGCCAGTACCCCCGGGACAGGGGCTTCCTATGGCTACACCTTC

V gene: TRBV10-2
D gene: -
clone size: few
J gene: TRBJ1-3
CDR3 protein: CASTLSSGNTIYF
CDR3 DNA: TGCGCCAGCACTCTTAGCTCTGGAAACACCATATATTTT

V gene: TRBV5-6
D gene: TRBD1
clone size: -
J gene: TRBJ2-2
CDR3 protein: CASRTTGALHSGELFF
CDR3 DNA: TGTGCCAGCAGAACCACAGGGGCTCTACATTCCGGGGAGCTGTTTTTT